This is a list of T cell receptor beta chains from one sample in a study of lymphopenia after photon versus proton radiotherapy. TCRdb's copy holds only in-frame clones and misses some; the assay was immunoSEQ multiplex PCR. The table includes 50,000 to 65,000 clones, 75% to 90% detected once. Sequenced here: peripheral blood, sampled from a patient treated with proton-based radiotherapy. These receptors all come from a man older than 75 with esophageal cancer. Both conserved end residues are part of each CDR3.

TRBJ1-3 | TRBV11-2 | CASSLGPSGNTIYF
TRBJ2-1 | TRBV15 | CATESAIAGTYNEQFF
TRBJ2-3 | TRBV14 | CASSQVLAGDPFKRDTQYF
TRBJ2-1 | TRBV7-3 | CASSSQGASYNEQFF
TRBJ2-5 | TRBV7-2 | CASSLRWGTETQYF
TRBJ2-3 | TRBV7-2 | CASSLGPAGGPSDTQYF
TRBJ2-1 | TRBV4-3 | CASSQEGTSGYNEQFF
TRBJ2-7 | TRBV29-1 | CSGIGGNEQYF
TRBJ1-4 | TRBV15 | CATSRDRPPTNEKLFF
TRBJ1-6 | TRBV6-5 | CASSFRAGERNSPLHF
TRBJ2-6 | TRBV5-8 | CASSSGLISGANVLTF
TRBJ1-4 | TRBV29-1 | CSVDRGGEKLFF
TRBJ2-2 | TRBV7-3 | CASSLRVGLGAAGELFF
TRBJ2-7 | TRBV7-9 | CASSFEPSGSDEQYF
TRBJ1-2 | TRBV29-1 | CSVLVWNTGYTF
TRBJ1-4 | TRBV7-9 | CASSLGQGAQYEKLFF
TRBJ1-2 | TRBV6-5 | CASKSWGTLNYGYTF
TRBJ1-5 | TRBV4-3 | CASSQERGDQPQHF
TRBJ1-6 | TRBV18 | CASSTGIWNSPLHF
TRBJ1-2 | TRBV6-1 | CASSVAGETNYGYTF
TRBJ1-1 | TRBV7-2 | CASSLARGETEAFF
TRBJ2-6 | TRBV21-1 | CASSKEPGGYFYGANVLTF
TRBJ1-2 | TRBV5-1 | CASSSLGGYGYTF
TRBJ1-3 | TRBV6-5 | CASSMGTGNTIYF
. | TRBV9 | CASSPQGQGYEQYF
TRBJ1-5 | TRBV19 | CASSTRDRITPRYQPQHF
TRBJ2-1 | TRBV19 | CASSVAGANNEQFF
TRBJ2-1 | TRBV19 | CASMSGGGNEQFF
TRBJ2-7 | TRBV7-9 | CASSPLTDEQYF
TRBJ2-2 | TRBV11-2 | CASSSDRLTGELFF
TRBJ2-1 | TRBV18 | CASSPTSGSYNEQFF
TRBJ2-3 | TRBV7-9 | CASSHDRGADTQYF
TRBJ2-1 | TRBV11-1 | CASRLAGEHNEQFF
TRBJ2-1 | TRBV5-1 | CASRPGRAGEQSYNEQFF
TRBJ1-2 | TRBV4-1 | CASSQGPGADGYTF
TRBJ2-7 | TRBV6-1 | CASTLAGASYEQYF
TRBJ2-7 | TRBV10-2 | CASGRTGYEQYF
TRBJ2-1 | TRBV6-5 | CASSYSPGTYNEQFF
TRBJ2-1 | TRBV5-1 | CASSLGDRAGRSSYNEQFF
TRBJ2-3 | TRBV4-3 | CASSQGGGSTDTQYF
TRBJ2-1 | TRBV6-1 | CASSARRSYNEQFF
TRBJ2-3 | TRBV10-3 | CAISIGGPGQTTDTQYF
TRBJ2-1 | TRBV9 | CASSGTGVYNEQFF
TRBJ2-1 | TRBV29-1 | CSVDGVAGGDSYNEQFF
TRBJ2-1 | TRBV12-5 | CASTPGAGGVYNEQFF
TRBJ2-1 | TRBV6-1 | CASLATSGVYNEQFF
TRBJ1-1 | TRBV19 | CASSEGWGNTEAFF
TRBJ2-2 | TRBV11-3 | CASSLDSTTSGELFF
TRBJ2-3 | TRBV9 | CASSVALAGPTDTQYF
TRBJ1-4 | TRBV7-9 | CASSPPSGRWATNEKLFF
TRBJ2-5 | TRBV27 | CASSLYLSGAQYF
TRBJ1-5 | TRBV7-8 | CASSLGGDRRVQPQHF
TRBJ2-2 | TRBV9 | CASSVLTDGQLFF